The rows below give T cell receptor beta chains drawn from one sample of a study of blood T cell repertoires in COVID-19. TCRdb's table, derived via immunoSEQ multiplex PCR, lists solely in-frame clones and lacks some. The profile shows 100,000 to 150,000 clones, approximately 90% of them singletons. The sequencing sample was made of peripheral blood. These receptor sequences come from a man aged 55 to 70 with COVID-19, enrolled during active disease. Both conserved end residues are part of each CDR3. A D gene is named only where the DNA matches it firmly. Clone size is not always given. Where it is, it says once, few, many or a class for expanded clones.

V: TRBV6-2/TRBV6-3
J: TRBJ1-1
D: TRBD1
size: NA
DNA: TGTGCCAGCAGTCCCAGGGGGCGGAACACTGAAGCTTTCTTT
CDR3: CASSPRGRNTEAFF

V: TRBV30
J: TRBJ1-6
D: NA
size: NA
DNA: TGTGCCTGGAGTGGGGAGCTTTCCCCGAATTCACCCCTCCACTTT
CDR3: CAWSGELSPNSPLHF

V: TRBV19
J: TRBJ1-5
D: NA
size: NA
DNA: TGTGCCAGTAGTACCGCGGGACGGGGACAGCCCCAGCATTTT
CDR3: CASSTAGRGQPQHF

V: TRBV5-1
J: TRBJ2-1
D: NA
size: NA
DNA: TGCGCCAGCATTGGCGGGACTGGCCCCAATGAGCAGTTCTTC
CDR3: CASIGGTGPNEQFF

V: TRBV5-1
J: TRBJ1-6
D: NA
size: NA
DNA: TGCGCCAGCACTCACTTCGGGGGAGAAGAATCACCCCTCCACTTT
CDR3: CASTHFGGEESPLHF

V: TRBV12-3/TRBV12-4
J: TRBJ1-6
D: NA
size: NA
DNA: TGTGCCAGCTCCACAACCTATAATTCACCCCTCCACTTT
CDR3: CASSTTYNSPLHF

V: TRBV5-1
J: TRBJ1-6
D: NA
size: NA
DNA: TGCGCCAGCAGAGGGGTTACCAATTCACCCCTCCACTTT
CDR3: CASRGVTNSPLHF

V: TRBV7-9
J: TRBJ1-4
D: NA
size: NA
DNA: TGTGCCAGCAGCCCCCTTAATGAAAAACTGTTTTTT
CDR3: CASSPLNEKLFF

V: TRBV27
J: TRBJ1-2
D: TRBD1
size: once
DNA: TGTGCCAGCAGTGCTGGGACAGCTCATTATGGCTACACCTTC
CDR3: CASSAGTAHYGYTF

V: TRBV30
J: TRBJ1-5
D: NA
size: NA
DNA: TGTGCCTGGAGTGGAGAGGGGCCCCAGCATTTT
CDR3: CAWSGEGPQHF

V: TRBV7-9
J: TRBJ1-5
D: NA
size: NA
DNA: TGTGCCAGCAGCTCGGGAGGAGCCAATCAGCCCCAGCATTTT
CDR3: CASSSGGANQPQHF

V: TRBV19
J: TRBJ2-2
D: NA
size: NA
DNA: TGTGCCAGTAGGCCCCAGACCGGGGAGCTGTTTTTT
CDR3: CASRPQTGELFF

V: TRBV7-4
J: TRBJ2-7
D: NA
size: NA
DNA: TGTGCCAGCAGCTACTACCAAGTAGGGAGCTCCTACGAGCAGTACTTC
CDR3: CASSYYQVGSSYEQYF

V: TRBV30
J: TRBJ2-1
D: NA
size: once
DNA: TGTGCCTGGAGTGTACTGAGAGGGGGTGAGCAGTTCTTC
CDR3: CAWSVLRGGEQFF

V: TRBV6-6
J: TRBJ1-1
D: NA
size: NA
DNA: TGTGCCAGCAGACAACAGGATCAGTCTGAAGCTTTCTTT
CDR3: CASRQQDQSEAFF

V: TRBV6-5
J: TRBJ2-2
D: NA
size: once
DNA: TGTGCCAGCAGACCGTTAGTTTCCGCCGGGGAGCTGTTTTTT
CDR3: CASRPLVSAGELFF

V: TRBV7-9
J: TRBJ1-1
D: NA
size: NA
DNA: TGTGCCAGCAGCTTAGCGCTAGGCGGGGACACTGAAGCTTTCTTT
CDR3: CASSLALGGDTEAFF

V: TRBV19
J: TRBJ1-4
D: NA
size: few
DNA: TGTGCCAGTATGGAGAGGGTTAATGAAAAACTGTTTTTT
CDR3: CASMERVNEKLFF

V: TRBV5-1
J: TRBJ1-1
D: NA
size: NA
DNA: TGCGCCAGCAGCTTGGCCGTTAACACTGAAGCTTTCTTT
CDR3: CASSLAVNTEAFF

V: TRBV7-2
J: TRBJ1-4
D: NA
size: once
DNA: TGTGCCAGCAGCTACAGATCGGAAAAACTGTTTTTT
CDR3: CASSYRSEKLFF

V: TRBV3-1/TRBV3-2
J: TRBJ1-4
D: NA
size: few
DNA: TGTGCCAGCAGCCAAGAGCAACGGTTTAATGAAAAACTGTTTTTT
CDR3: CASSQEQRFNEKLFF

V: TRBV7-6
J: TRBJ1-3
D: NA
size: NA
DNA: TGTGCCAGCAGCGCGTACAGGGATAGCTCTGGAAACACCATATATTTT
CDR3: CASSAYRDSSGNTIYF

V: TRBV11-2
J: TRBJ1-1
D: TRBD1
size: NA
DNA: TGTGCCAGCAGCTTTTTGACAGGGGGGAACACTGAAGCTTTCTTT
CDR3: CASSFLTGGNTEAFF

V: TRBV2
J: TRBJ1-3
D: NA
size: NA
DNA: TGTGCCAGCAGCCGGGAGGCAGGGGAGTCTGGAAACACCATATATTTT
CDR3: CASSREAGESGNTIYF

V: TRBV6-1
J: TRBJ1-2
D: TRBD1
size: NA
DNA: TGTGCCAGCATCCCCTCTCGGGACAGGGCTGGCTACACCTTC
CDR3: CASIPSRDRAGYTF

V: TRBV2
J: TRBJ1-5
D: TRBD1
size: NA
DNA: TGTGCCAGCACAACGACCACAGGGGGCATAGGGAATCAGCCCCAGCATTTT
CDR3: CASTTTTGGIGNQPQHF

V: TRBV30
J: TRBJ2-1
D: NA
size: once
DNA: TGTGCCTTAGAAGCCCAAAGCTCCTACAATGAGCAGTTCTTC
CDR3: CALEAQSSYNEQFF

V: TRBV7-2
J: TRBJ1-5
D: NA
size: NA
DNA: TGTGCCAGCAGCCCCCCCCAGGGCAATCAGCCCCAGCATTTT
CDR3: CASSPPQGNQPQHF

V: TRBV6-1
J: TRBJ2-7
D: NA
size: NA
DNA: TGTGCCAGCAGTGAAGGCAGGTCACCGCCCTACGAGCAGTACTTC
CDR3: CASSEGRSPPYEQYF

V: TRBV7-2
J: TRBJ1-1
D: NA
size: NA
DNA: TGTGCCAGCAGCCGGCAAGTTCCCGGGACAAACAGCCCTGAAGCTTTCTTT
CDR3: CASSRQVPGTNSPEAFF

V: TRBV7-8
J: TRBJ1-2
D: TRBD1
size: few
DNA: TGTGCCAGCAGCATGAGACGACAGGGGGACTATGGCTACACCTTC
CDR3: CASSMRRQGDYGYTF

V: TRBV20-1
J: TRBJ1-1
D: NA
size: NA
DNA: TGCAGAGGGGCGGGAGGGACTGAAGCTTTCTTT
CDR3: CRGAGGTEAFF

V: TRBV7-3
J: TRBJ2-3
D: TRBD2
size: NA
DNA: TGTGCCAGCAGCCCCGGGACTAGCGGGGGTACGCAGTATTTT
CDR3: CASSPGTSGGTQYF

V: TRBV7-2
J: TRBJ2-5
D: NA
size: once
DNA: TGTGCCAGCAGCCCGGGTGGGAGGGGGGTTCAAGAGACCCAGTACTTC
CDR3: CASSPGGRGVQETQYF

V: TRBV5-4
J: TRBJ2-3
D: NA
size: NA
DNA: TGTGCCAGCAGCTTGGGAGCGTCTACGCAGTATTTT
CDR3: CASSLGASTQYF

V: TRBV28
J: TRBJ1-2
D: NA
size: NA
DNA: TGTGCCAGCACCATAATAGACGGTCTCCGAGGTGGCTACACCTTC
CDR3: CASTIIDGLRGGYTF

V: TRBV28
J: TRBJ2-3
D: NA
size: NA
DNA: TGTGCCAGCAGTTTAGTAGGGAGCACGCAGTATTTT
CDR3: CASSLVGSTQYF

V: TRBV7-7
J: TRBJ2-2
D: NA
size: NA
DNA: TGTGCTAGCAGCCCCGCGGCGTGGCGGGACACCGGGGAGCTGTTTTTT
CDR3: CASSPAAWRDTGELFF

V: TRBV14
J: TRBJ1-2
D: NA
size: once
DNA: TGTGCCAGCAGCCAAGTTGCAGCGGGCTATGGCTACACCTTC
CDR3: CASSQVAAGYGYTF

V: TRBV7-2
J: TRBJ2-2
D: NA
size: few
DNA: TGTGCCAGCAGCCCTACTACCCCCGGGGAGCTGTTTTTT
CDR3: CASSPTTPGELFF

V: TRBV7-2
J: TRBJ1-5
D: NA
size: few
DNA: TGTGCCAGCAGCTTAGTTCGTAGTGTGGCACAGATGAACCAGCCCCAGCATTTT
CDR3: CASSLVRSVAQMNQPQHF

V: TRBV11-2
J: TRBJ1-1
D: NA
size: NA
DNA: TGTGCCAGCAGCTTTGGGGGAGGCACTGAAGCTTTCTTT
CDR3: CASSFGGGTEAFF

V: TRBV6-5
J: TRBJ1-6
D: TRBD1
size: NA
DNA: TGTGCCGAAGCAGGGGGCTATAATTCACCCCTCCACTTT
CDR3: CAEAGGYNSPLHF

V: TRBV11-2
J: TRBJ2-7
D: TRBD1
size: NA
DNA: TGTGCCAGCAGCTTAGTTGGGACAGGGGGCAGGCAGTACTTC
CDR3: CASSLVGTGGRQYF

V: TRBV12-3/TRBV12-4
J: TRBJ1-3
D: NA
size: NA
DNA: TGTGCCAGCAGGGGCAGGGGAAACACCATATATTTT
CDR3: CASRGRGNTIYF

V: TRBV11-1
J: TRBJ2-1
D: NA
size: NA
DNA: TGTGCCAGCAGCTTTTCGGGCTACAATGAGCAGTTCTTC
CDR3: CASSFSGYNEQFF

V: TRBV3-1/TRBV3-2
J: TRBJ1-2
D: NA
size: few
DNA: TGTGCCAGCAGCCCCGGACATTTCTTCTATGGCTACACCTTC
CDR3: CASSPGHFFYGYTF

V: TRBV19
J: TRBJ1-5
D: TRBD1
size: NA
DNA: TGTGCCAGTAGTACGGACCAGGGGGCCGGGGGCAAGCCCCAGCATTTT
CDR3: CASSTDQGAGGKPQHF